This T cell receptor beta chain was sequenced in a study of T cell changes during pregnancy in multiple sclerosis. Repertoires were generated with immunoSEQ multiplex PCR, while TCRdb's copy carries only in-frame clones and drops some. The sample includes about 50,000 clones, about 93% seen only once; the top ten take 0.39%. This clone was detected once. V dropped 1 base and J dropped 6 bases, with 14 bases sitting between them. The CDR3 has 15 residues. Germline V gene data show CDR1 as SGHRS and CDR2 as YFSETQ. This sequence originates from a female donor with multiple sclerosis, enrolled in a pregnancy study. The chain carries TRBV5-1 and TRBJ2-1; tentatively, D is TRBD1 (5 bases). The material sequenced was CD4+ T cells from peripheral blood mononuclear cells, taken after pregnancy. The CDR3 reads CASSLQGGSANEQFF. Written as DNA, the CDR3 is TGCGCCAGCAGCTTGCAGGGTGGTTCGGCCAATGAGCAGTTCTTC.